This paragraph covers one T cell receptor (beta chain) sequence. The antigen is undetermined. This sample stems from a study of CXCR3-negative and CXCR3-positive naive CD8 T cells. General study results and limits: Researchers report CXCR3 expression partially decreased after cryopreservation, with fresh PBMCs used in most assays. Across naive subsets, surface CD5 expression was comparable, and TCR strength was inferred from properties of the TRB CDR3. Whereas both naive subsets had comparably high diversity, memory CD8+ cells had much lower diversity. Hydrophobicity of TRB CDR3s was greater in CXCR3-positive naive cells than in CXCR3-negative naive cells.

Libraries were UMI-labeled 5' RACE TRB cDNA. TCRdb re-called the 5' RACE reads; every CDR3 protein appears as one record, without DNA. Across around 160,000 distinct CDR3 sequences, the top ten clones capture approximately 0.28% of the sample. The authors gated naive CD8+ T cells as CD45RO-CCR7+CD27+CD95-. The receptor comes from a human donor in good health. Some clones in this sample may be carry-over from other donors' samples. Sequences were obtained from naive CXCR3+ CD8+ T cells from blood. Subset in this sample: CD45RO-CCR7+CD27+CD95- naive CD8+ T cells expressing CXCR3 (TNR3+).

The CDR3 spells CSAGTGTYYEQYF. The chain couples TRBV29-1 to TRBJ2-7; no DNA is available, so the TRBD1 call from TCRdb remains unchecked. From germline, CDR1 is SQVTM and CDR2 ANQGSEA. The length of the CDR3 is 13 residues.